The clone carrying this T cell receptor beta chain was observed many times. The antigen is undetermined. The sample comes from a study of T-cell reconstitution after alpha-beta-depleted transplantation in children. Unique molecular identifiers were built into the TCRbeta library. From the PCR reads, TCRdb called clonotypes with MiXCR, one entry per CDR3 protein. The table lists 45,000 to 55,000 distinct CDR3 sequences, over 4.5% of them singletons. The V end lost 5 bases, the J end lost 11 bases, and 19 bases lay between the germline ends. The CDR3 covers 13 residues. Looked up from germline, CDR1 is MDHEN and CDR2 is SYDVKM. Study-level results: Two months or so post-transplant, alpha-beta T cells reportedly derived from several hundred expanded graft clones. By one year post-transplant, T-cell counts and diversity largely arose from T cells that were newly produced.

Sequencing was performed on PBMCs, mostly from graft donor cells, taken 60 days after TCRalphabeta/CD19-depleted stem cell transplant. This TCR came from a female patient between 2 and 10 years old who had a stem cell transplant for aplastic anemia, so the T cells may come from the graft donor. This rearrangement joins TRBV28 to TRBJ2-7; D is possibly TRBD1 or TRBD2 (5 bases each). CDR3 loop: CASSPDRPGRKYF. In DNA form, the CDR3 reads TGTGCCAGCAGTCCCGACAGACCGGGAAGGAAGTACTTC.